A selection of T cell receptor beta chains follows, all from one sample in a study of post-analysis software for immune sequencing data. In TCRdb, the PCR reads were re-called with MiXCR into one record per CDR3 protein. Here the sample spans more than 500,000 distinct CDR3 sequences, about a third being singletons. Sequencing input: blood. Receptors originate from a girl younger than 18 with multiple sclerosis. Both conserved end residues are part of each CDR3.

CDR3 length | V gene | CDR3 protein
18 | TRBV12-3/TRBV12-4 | CASSFGLAGGLSQDTQYF
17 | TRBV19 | CASSPGLATANTGELFF
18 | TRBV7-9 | CASSLAYPMTGDPYEQYF
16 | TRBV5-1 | CASSLGTGDGGQPQHF
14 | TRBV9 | CASSATAMNTEAFF
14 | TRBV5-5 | CASSPQEVKHIQYF
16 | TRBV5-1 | CASSLVGGGRNQPQHF
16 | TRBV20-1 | CSARDLGSSYNSPLHF
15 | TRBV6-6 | CASSPPGPANEKLFF
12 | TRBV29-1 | CSVEVRKETQYF